This T cell receptor (beta chain) comes out of a study of T cells in Graves' hyperthyroidism and ophthalmopathy. Study outcomes and limitations: Ophthalmopathy stood apart from stable hyperthyroidism in a 13 V-J model. Most thyroid clonotypes expanded above 0.001 were also detected in blood.

The germline gives CDR1 SGHTA, CDR2 FQGNSA. The J segment lost 4 bases and the V segment lost 0 bases, leaving 8 bases of the junction unmatched. The CDR3 has 17 residues. With respect to this clonotype: Its specificity is not known.

The hyperthyroidism was newly diagnosed and had lasted under 2 months; the patients were aged 18 to 65. RNA transcripts served as the template for amplifying TCR beta CDR3 regions. The HTBI primer set was used in a first-round RT-PCR of the TCR CDR3. Using its own MiXCR run on the multiplex PCR reads, TCRdb lists one record per CDR3 protein. The sample carries hundreds of thousands of distinct CDR3 sequences, around 46% recorded once. This chain links TRBV7-2 with TRBJ2-3, with 9 nucleotides matching TRBD2. The sequence came from a woman aged 18 to 35 with Graves' hyperthyroidism. Specimen: peripheral blood or thyroid tissue (not recorded which). The CDR3 bases are TGTGCCAGCAGCTTAGCACATCTTAGCGGGAGCCCAGATACGCAGTATTTT. It is translated as CASSLAHLSGSPDTQYF.